This paragraph reports one T cell receptor beta chain. Its antigen is still unknown. PCR employed 60 Vbeta and 13 Jbeta primers. Only in-frame clones appear in the TCRdb table, and some are missing; sequencing was by immunoSEQ multiplex PCR. The data contain about 78,000 clones, around 70% of them seen just once; the ten biggest clones take up approximately 12%. CDR1 LNHDA and CDR2 SQIVND come from the germline V gene (reference sequence). Trimming pared 3 bases from V and 5 bases from J, leaving 10 bases between. The CDR3 runs to 13 residues. This entry comes from a study of cytomegalovirus exposure and HLA in healthy donors. Study-wide findings and caveats: In a later analysis, a missense DCLRE1C variant was linked to TCR beta V- and J-gene trimming. Presence/absence analysis assumed near-uniform sequencing depth across donors. CMV serostatus stood as the only immune exposure information on hand. The dataset shows that most TCR sequences were rare, while some public TCRs occurred in many donors.

The chain combines TRBV19 with TRBJ2-5; a possible D gene is TRBD1 (5 bases). The receptor comes from a woman aged 40 to 50 in good health and CMV-seropositive. The specimen was PBMCs. CDR3 in DNA: TGTGCCAGTAGTATGCAGGGAATGGAGACCCAGTACTTC. It is translated as CASSMQGMETQYF.